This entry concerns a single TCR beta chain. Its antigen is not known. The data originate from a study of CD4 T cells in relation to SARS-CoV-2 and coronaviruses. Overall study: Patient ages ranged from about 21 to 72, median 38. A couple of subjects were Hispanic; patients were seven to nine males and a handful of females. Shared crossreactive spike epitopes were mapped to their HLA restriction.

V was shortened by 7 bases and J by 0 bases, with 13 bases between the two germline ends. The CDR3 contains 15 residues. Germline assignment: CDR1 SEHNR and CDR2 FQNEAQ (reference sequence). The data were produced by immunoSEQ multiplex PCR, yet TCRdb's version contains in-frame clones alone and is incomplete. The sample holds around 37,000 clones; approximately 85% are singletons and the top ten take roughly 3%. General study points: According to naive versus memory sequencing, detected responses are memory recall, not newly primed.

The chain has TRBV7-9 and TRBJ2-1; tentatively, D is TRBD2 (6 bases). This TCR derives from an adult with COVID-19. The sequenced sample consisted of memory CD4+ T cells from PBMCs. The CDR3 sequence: CASILAGNSYNEQFF. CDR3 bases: TGTGCCAGCATCCTGGCGGGGAACTCCTACAATGAGCAGTTCTTC.